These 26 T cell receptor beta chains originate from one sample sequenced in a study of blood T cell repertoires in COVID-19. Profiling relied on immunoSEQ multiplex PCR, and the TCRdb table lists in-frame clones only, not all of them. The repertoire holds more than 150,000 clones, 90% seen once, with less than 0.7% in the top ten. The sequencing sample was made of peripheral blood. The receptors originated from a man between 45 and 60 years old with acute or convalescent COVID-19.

The CDR3 sequence is CASSQERAHEAFF. CDR3 DNA: TGTGCCAGCAGCCAAGAGCGAGCGCACGAAGCTTTCTTT. The chain is built from TRBV14 and TRBJ1-1; D unresolved. Trimming shortened V by 0 bases and J by 8 bases, and 10 bases separated the two germline ends. The CDR3 runs 13 residues. CDR1 SGHDN and CDR2 FVKESK come from the germline V gene.

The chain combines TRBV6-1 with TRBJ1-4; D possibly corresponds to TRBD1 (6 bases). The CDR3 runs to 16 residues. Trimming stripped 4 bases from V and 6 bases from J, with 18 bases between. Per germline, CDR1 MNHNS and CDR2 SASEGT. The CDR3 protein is CASSGMIGTLYEKLFF. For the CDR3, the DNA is TGTGCCAGCAGTGGGATGATCGGGACATTATATGAAAAACTGTTTTTT.

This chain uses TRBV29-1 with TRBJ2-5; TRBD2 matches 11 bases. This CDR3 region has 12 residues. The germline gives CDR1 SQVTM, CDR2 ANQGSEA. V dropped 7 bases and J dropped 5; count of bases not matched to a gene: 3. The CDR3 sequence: CSASSGGETQYF. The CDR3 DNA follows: TGCAGCGCGTCTAGCGGGGGGGAGACCCAGTACTTC.

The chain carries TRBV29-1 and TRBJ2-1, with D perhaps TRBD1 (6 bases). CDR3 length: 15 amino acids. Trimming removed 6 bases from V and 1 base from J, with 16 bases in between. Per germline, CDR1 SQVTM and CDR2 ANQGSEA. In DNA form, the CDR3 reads TGCAGCGTGGGGAACAGGGATATTTCCTACAATGAGCAGTTCTTC. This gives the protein CSVGNRDISYNEQFF.

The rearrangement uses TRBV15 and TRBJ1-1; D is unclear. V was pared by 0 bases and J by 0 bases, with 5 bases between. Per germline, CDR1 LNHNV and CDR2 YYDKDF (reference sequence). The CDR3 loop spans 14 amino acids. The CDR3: CATSRDLVNTEAFF. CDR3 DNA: TGTGCCACCAGCAGAGATTTAGTGAACACTGAAGCTTTCTTT.

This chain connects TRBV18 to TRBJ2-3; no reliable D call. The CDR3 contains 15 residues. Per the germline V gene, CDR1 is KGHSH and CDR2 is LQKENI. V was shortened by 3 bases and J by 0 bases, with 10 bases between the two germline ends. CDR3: CASSPRHHSTDTQYF. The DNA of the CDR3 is TGTGCCAGCTCACCCAGGCATCACAGCACAGATACGCAGTATTTT.

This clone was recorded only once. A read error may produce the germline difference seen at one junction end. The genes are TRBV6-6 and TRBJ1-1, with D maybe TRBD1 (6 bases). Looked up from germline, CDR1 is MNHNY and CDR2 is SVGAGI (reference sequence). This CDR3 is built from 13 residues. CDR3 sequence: CASSYFDVGHRKF. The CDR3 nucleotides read TGTGCCAGCAGTTACTTCGATGTGGGACACAGAAAATTT.

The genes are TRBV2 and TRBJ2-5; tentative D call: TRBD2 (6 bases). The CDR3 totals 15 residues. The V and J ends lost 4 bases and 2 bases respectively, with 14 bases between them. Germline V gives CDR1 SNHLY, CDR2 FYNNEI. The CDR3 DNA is TGTGCCAGCAGTGTTTCTTCGGGACTTCAAGAGACCCAGTACTTC. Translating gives CASSVSSGLQETQYF.

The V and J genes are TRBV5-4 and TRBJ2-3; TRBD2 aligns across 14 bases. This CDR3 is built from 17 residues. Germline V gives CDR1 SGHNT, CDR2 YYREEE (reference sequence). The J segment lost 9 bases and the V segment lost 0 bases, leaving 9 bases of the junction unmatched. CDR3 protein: CASSLAGTSGRWGTQYF. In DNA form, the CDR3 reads TGTGCCAGCAGCTTGGCCGGGACTAGCGGGAGATGGGGGACGCAGTATTTT.

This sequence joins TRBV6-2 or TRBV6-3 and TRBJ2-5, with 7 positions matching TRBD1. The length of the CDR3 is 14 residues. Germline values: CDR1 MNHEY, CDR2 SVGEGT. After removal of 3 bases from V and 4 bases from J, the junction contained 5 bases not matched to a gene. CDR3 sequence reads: CASSYRQGLETQYF. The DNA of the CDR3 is TGTGCCAGCAGTTATCGACAGGGATTAGAGACCCAGTACTTC.

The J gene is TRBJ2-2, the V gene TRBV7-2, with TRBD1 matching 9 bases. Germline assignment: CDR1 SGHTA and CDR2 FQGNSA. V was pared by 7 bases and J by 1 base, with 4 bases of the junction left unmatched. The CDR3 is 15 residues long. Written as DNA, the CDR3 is TGTGCCAGCAACCCGACAGGGGGGAACACCGGGGAGCTGTTTTTT. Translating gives CASNPTGGNTGELFF.

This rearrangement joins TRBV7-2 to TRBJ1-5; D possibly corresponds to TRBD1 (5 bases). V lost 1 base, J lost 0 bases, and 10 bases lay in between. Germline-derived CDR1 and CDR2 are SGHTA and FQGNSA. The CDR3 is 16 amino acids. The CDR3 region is CASSLGQPYSNQPQHF. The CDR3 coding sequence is TGTGCCAGCAGCTTAGGACAGCCCTATAGCAATCAGCCCCAGCATTTT.

The CDR3 DNA reads TGTGCCAGCAGCCCAGGGGGTATGAACACTGAAGCTTTCTTT. This gives the protein CASSPGGMNTEAFF. The V call is TRBV13, the J call TRBJ1-1; TRBD1 aligns across 7 bases. Germline CDR1 PRHDT, CDR2 FYEKMQ (reference sequence). The junction had 3 bases not matched to a gene; V was cut back by 5 bases and J by 0 bases. The CDR3 is made up of 14 amino acids.

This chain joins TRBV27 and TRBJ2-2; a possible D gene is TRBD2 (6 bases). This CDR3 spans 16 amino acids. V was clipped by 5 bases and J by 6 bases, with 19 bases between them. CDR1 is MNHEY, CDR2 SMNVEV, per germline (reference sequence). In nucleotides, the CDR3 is TGTGCCAGCAGTCCTCGGTGGGGAAAGCGGGCCGGGGAGCTGTTTTTT. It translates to CASSPRWGKRAGELFF.

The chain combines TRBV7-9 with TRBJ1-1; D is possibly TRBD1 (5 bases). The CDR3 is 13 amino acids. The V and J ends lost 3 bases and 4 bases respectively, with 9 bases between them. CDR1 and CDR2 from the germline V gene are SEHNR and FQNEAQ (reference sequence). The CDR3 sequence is CASSFRVGTEAFF. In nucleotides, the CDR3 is TGTGCCAGCAGCTTCAGGGTAGGCACTGAAGCTTTCTTT.

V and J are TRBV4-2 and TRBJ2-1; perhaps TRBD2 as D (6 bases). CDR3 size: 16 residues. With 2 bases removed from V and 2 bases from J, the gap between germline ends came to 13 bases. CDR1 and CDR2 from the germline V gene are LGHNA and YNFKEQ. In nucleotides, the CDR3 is TGTGCCAGCAGCCAACCAACTAGCTACACCTACAATGAGCAGTTCTTC. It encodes CASSQPTSYTYNEQFF.

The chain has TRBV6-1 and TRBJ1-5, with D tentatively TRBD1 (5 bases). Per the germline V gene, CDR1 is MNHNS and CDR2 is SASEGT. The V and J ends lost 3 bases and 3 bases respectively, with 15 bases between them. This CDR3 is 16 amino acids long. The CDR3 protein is CASSEEGALSNQPQHF. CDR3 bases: TGTGCCAGCAGTGAGGAAGGGGCACTTTCCAATCAGCCCCAGCATTTT.

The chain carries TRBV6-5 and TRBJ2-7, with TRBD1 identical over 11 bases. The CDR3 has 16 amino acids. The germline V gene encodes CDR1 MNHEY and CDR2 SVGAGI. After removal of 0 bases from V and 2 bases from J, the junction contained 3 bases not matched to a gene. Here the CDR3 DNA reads TGTGCCAGCAGTTACTCGGACAGGGGGCCAACCTACGAGCAGTACTTC. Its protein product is CASSYSDRGPTYEQYF.

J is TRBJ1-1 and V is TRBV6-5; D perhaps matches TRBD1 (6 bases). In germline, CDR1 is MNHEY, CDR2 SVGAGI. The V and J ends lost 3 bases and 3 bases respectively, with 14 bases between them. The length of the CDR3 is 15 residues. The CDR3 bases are TGTGCCAGCAGTTATAATTTTAACAGGGACACTGAAGCTTTCTTT. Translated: CASSYNFNRDTEAFF.

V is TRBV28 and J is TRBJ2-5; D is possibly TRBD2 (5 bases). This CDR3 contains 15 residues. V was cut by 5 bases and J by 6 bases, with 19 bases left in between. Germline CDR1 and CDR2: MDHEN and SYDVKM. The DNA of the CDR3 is TGTGCCAGCAGTCCTAGGATGGACTGGATGAAGACCCAGTACTTC. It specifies CASSPRMDWMKTQYF.

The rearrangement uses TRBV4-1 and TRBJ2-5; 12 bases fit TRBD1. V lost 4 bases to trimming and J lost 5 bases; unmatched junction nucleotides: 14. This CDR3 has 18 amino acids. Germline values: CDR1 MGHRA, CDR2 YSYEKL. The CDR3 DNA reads TGCGCCAGCAGCCTCGGCATGGGGGGGACAGGGGGCCGTGAGACCCAGTACTTC. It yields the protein CASSLGMGGTGGRETQYF.

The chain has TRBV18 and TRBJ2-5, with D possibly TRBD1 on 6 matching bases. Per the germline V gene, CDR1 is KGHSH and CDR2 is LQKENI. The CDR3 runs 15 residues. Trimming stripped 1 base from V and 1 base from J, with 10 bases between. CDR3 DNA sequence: TGTGCCAGCTCACCACAAGGGGGTTTCCAAGAGACCCAGTACTTC. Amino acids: CASSPQGGFQETQYF.

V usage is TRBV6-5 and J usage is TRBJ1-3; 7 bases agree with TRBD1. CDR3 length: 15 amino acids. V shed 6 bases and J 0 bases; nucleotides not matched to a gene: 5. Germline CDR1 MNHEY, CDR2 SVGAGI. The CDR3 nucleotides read TGTGCCAGCAGGGCACAGGGGAACTCTGGAAACACCATATATTTT. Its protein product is CASRAQGNSGNTIYF.

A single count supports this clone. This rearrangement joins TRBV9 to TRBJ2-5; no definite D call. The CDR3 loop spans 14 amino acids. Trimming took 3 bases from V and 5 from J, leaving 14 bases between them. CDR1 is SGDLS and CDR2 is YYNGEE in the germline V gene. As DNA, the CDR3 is TGTGCCAGCAGCGCCCCCCCAGCGTGGGAGACCCAGTACTTC. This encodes CASSAPPAWETQYF.

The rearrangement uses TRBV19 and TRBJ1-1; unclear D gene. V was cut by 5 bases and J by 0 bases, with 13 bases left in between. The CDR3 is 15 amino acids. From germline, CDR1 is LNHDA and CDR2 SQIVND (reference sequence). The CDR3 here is CASSPNPGVNTEAFF. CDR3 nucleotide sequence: TGTGCCAGTAGTCCCAACCCCGGGGTGAACACTGAAGCTTTCTTT.

CDR3 sequence: CASRADRGNYTF. The CDR3 region has the DNA TGTGCCAGCAGGGCGGACAGGGGTAACTACACCTTC. The chain links TRBV7-9 to TRBJ1-2, with 9 bases fitting TRBD1. Germline V gene data show CDR1 as SEHNR and CDR2 as FQNEAQ (reference sequence). The CDR3 extends over 12 amino acids. With 6 bases clipped from V and 10 bases from J, the junction kept 6 bases outside the gene matches. Based on the CDR3 plus reference TRBV7-9 and TRBJ1-2, the full variable domain is DTGVSQNPRHKITKRGQNVTFRCDPISEHNRLYWYRQTLGQGPEFLTYFQNEAQLEKSRLLSDRFSAERPKGSFSTLEIQRTEQGDSAMYLCASRADRGNYTFGSGTRLTVV.